A few counts support the clone carrying this T cell receptor beta chain. Antigen specificity is unknown. A unique molecular identifier was attached to every TCR cDNA molecule. From the 5' RACE reads, TCRdb called clonotypes with MiXCR, one entry per CDR3 protein. The sample holds around 19,000 distinct CDR3 sequences, around 6.5% seen once. The CDR3 totals 14 residues. Trimming took 2 bases from V and 8 from J, leaving 15 bases between them. Germline-derived CDR1 and CDR2 are SEHNR and FQNEAQ (reference sequence). The sample is drawn from a study of spatial heterogeneity in lung cancer. Whole-study context: In the raw reads, each unique TCR and UMI combination was present more than ten times on average. Study observations and caveats: One measure, the expanded intratumoral alpha and beta TCR count, tracked tumor mutation counts.

The time point here: sample taken at primary tumor resection. Sequencing was performed on whole RNA extracted from tumor and nontumor lung tissue, or from frozen PBMC, and the material was left unsorted. The clonotype was recovered from a female donor with early-stage non-small cell lung cancer. The rearrangement uses TRBV7-9 and TRBJ1-1, with D possibly being TRBD1 (5 bases). Sequenced material: lung tumor tissue, taken at surgery. DNA of the CDR3: TGTGCCAGCAGCTTAACCGGGGCGGGATCGGAAGCTTTCTTT. Protein sequence: CASSLTGAGSEAFF. Variable domain in full (rest from reference TRBV7-9 and TRBJ1-1): DTGVSQNPRHKITKRGQNVTFRCDPISEHNRLYWYRQTLGQGPEFLTYFQNEAQLEKSRLLSDRFSAERPKGSFSTLEIQRTEQGDSAMYLCASSLTGAGSEAFFGQGTRLTVV.